This T cell receptor beta chain was recovered during a study of cytomegalovirus exposure and HLA in healthy donors. Study conclusions and caveats: A later analysis found that most CMV-associated TCR beta chains appeared HLA-restricted. Later genetic work tied a missense DCLRE1C variant to beta-chain V and J trimming. The study listed approximately 170 cytomegalovirus-associated TCR beta chains.

Both 60 Vbeta primers and 13 Jbeta primers went into the PCR. TCRdb keeps only in-frame clones here, not all; method: immunoSEQ multiplex PCR. Counted here are about 130,000 clones, about 72% occurring once; the ten biggest clones make up 1.6%. About this clone itself: Its specificity is unknown.

This clonotype was sampled from a man aged 25-45 years in good health and CMV-seropositive. The sequenced sample was PBMCs.

CDR3 residues: CASSQSRGNYGYTF. Here the CDR3 DNA reads TGTGCCAGCAGCCAATCCAGGGGGAACTATGGCTACACCTTC. The gene calls are TRBV16 and TRBJ1-2; TRBD1 aligns across 7 bases. V shed 0 bases, J shed 2 bases, and the junction held 0 bases outside the gene matches. The CDR3 runs 14 residues. Germline V gene data show CDR1 as KGHSY and CDR2 as FQNENV.